This T cell receptor beta chain was recovered during a study of CD8+ T cells in alopecia areata. The overall study: At a dose of 5 to 10 mg twice daily, oral tofacitinib was given to treated patients. Study-level results: Clonality exceeded that of normal scalp in lesional scalp, most notably in alopecia totalis/universalis. With patients, TCR sharing proved less clear than in mice, a difference possibly related to HLA.

On this clone itself: What it recognizes is unknown.

Extraction of RNA preceded its reverse transcription into cDNA, which served as the sequencing template. TCRdb's table, derived via immunoSEQ multiplex PCR, lists solely in-frame clones and lacks some. The profile shows 90,000 to 100,000 clones, more than 55% of them singletons. The treatment was: oral pan-JAK inhibitor, 5-10 mg twice daily. The V end was cut by 6 bases, the J end by 0 bases, with 8 bases between. Germline assignment: CDR1 SEHNR and CDR2 FQNEAQ (reference sequence). The CDR3 has 13 residues. The origin of this receptor is a human donor with alopecia areata. The starting material was CD8+ T cells sorted from blood, obtained at week 4, from a patient treated with tofacitinib. The gene calls are TRBV7-9 and TRBJ2-5; D is perhaps TRBD2 (5 bases). The CDR3, as DNA: TGTGCCAGCAGGGGAGCTAACCAAGAGACCCAGTACTTC. Protein product: CASRGANQETQYF.